The present T cell receptor beta chain was sequenced within a study of tumor and adjacent non-tumor tissue in lung cancer. Overall study context: On average, productive TCRbeta reads reached 4 million to 5 million per sample.

TCRbeta libraries were built with three rounds of nested PCR, modified from ARM-PCR. TCRdb used MiXCR to reprocess the multiplex PCR reads, holding one entry per CDR3 protein. The sample has 200,000 to 250,000 distinct CDR3 sequences, around 70% seen once; the top ten hold approximately 26%. This sample's RNA came from whole unsorted tissue. To note about this clonotype: Its specificity is not known. One junction end disagrees with the germline gene, perhaps due to a read error.

Germline CDR1 reads MNHEY; CDR2 reads SVGAGI. The CDR3 length is 15 residues. Overall study results and limits: Normal lung showed higher cumulative top 100 clone frequency than tumor.

Input material: lung tumor tissue. The receptor was derived from a man between 60 and 75 years old with non-small cell lung cancer. The rearrangement uses TRBV6-5 and TRBJ1-6; the D gene is possibly TRBD1 (5 bases). CDR3 amino acids: CASSYAERGRSPRHF. CDR3 DNA sequence: TGTGCCAGTAGTTACGCGGAGCGGGGCCGCTCACCCCGCCACTTT.